Listed below are T cell receptor beta chains from one sample, sequenced in a study of graft-versus-host responses after intestinal transplantation. For these receptors, no antigen is known. This table comes from immunoSEQ multiplex PCR, and its TCRdb copy is limited to in-frame clones, with some not included. The data show around 64,000 clones, 85% to 95% seen once. The source material was unstimulated CD4+ T cells sorted from spleen or lymph node cells, sampled before transplant. The receptors stem from a human donor who was the organ donor for an intestinal transplant. Both conserved end residues are part of each CDR3. The order of the fields is J gene, D gene, V gene, clone size, CDR3 protein, CDR3 DNA. The D gene is left open where the match is weak. Size tells how often a clone was seen (once, few, many) or the class of an expanded clone, and some rows leave it out.

>TRBJ2-7|TRBD2|TRBV6-5|NA
CASSIGLAMIYEQYF
TGTGCCAGCAGTATCGGACTAGCTATGATCTACGAGCAGTACTTC
>TRBJ2-7|NA|TRBV5-1|NA
CASSLDRVYEQYF
TGCGCCAGCAGCTTGGACAGGGTTTACGAGCAGTACTTC
>TRBJ2-3|TRBD2|TRBV11-2|NA
CASSLQRGGAQYF
TGTGCCAGCAGCTTACAGCGGGGGGGCGCGCAGTATTTT
>TRBJ2-3|NA|TRBV19|NA
CASRSGARTDTQYF
TGTGCCAGTAGGTCCGGGGCTAGGACAGATACGCAGTATTTT
>TRBJ1-1|TRBD1|TRBV4-1|NA
CASSQGPTGGKNTEAFF
TGCGCCAGCAGCCAAGGCCCTACAGGGGGCAAGAACACTGAAGCTTTCTTT
>TRBJ1-2|NA|TRBV4-3|NA
CASSNSPTSRGADYGYTF
TGCGCCAGCAGCAACTCTCCGACGTCGAGAGGGGCGGACTATGGCTACACCTTC
>TRBJ1-4|NA|TRBV11-2|NA
CASSRQWATNEKLFF
TGTGCCAGCAGCCGTCAGTGGGCAACTAATGAAAAACTGTTTTTT
>TRBJ2-2|NA|TRBV11-2|NA
CASSWRSITGELFF
TGTGCCAGCAGCTGGCGGTCTATTACCGGGGAGCTGTTTTTT
>TRBJ1-1|TRBD1|TRBV11-1|NA
CASSPGTGRGGSNTEAFF
TGTGCCAGCAGCCCCGGGACAGGGAGAGGGGGCTCAAACACTGAAGCTTTCTTT
>TRBJ1-1|NA|TRBV19|NA
CASSTRGGSTEAFF
TGTGCCAGTAGTACCAGGGGCGGTAGCACTGAAGCTTTCTTT
>TRBJ2-2|NA|TRBV7-9|NA
CASGQGRLAGTGELFF
TGTGCCAGCGGACAGGGGAGGCTAGCGGGGACCGGGGAGCTGTTTTTT
>TRBJ2-7|TRBD2|TRBV7-9|NA
CASSHSGGAYEQYF
TGTGCCAGCAGTCATAGCGGGGGGGCCTACGAGCAGTACTTC
>TRBJ1-1|NA|TRBV7-9|NA
CATRAGTEGAEAFF
TGTGCCACCCGTGCAGGGACCGAGGGGGCTGAAGCTTTCTTT
>TRBJ1-2|NA|TRBV19|NA
CASSMVTAGNYGYTF
TGTGCCAGTAGTATGGTAACGGCAGGGAACTATGGCTACACCTTC
>TRBJ2-7|NA|TRBV5-1|NA
CASSLAGDEQYF
TGCGCCAGCAGCTTGGCCGGGGACGAGCAGTACTTC
>TRBJ1-5|NA|TRBV4-1|NA
CASSQERGRQSNQPQHF
TGCGCCAGCAGCCAAGAGAGGGGTCGACAGAGCAATCAGCCCCAGCATTTT
>TRBJ2-5|TRBD1|TRBV2|NA
CASSGIGGSRETQYF
TGTGCCAGCAGTGGTATAGGGGGCTCCCGGGAGACCCAGTACTTC
>TRBJ2-1|NA|TRBV7-2|few
CASSLVGRGGDEQFF
TGTGCCAGCAGCTTAGTGGGCCGGGGAGGCGATGAGCAGTTCTTC
>TRBJ2-7|TRBD1|TRBV7-2|once
CASSSRDRAYEQYF
TGTGCCAGCAGCTCCCGGGACAGGGCCTACGAGCAGTACTTC
>TRBJ1-2|TRBD1|TRBV6-5|NA
CASSLGVTGGYGYTF
TGTGCCAGCAGTTTGGGGGTGACAGGGGGCTATGGCTACACCTTC
>TRBJ2-3|NA|TRBV19|NA
CAVQGGRERDTQYF
TGTGCCGTACAAGGGGGGCGGGAACGAGATACGCAGTATTTT
>TRBJ2-3|TRBD2|TRBV11-2|NA
CASSFTSGSTDTQYF
TGTGCCAGCAGCTTTACTAGCGGGAGCACAGATACGCAGTATTTT
>TRBJ2-7|TRBD2|TRBV5-1|NA
CASSASGAYEQYF
TGCGCCAGCAGCGCTAGCGGAGCCTACGAGCAGTACTTC
>TRBJ2-7|TRBD2|TRBV5-1|NA
CASSATGGSSYEQYF
TGCGCCAGCAGCGCCACCGGGGGGAGCTCCTACGAGCAGTACTTC
>TRBJ2-2|NA|TRBV7-9|NA
CASSNITGELFF
TGTGCCAGCAGCAATATCACCGGGGAGCTGTTTTTT
>TRBJ1-6|TRBD1|TRBV7-3|NA
CASSLTAGTGGARSPLHF
TGTGCCAGCAGCCTAACGGCCGGGACAGGGGGCGCTCGGTCACCCCTCCACTTT
>TRBJ2-2|NA|TRBV2|NA
CASRPGTPNTGELFF
TGTGCCAGCAGGCCCGGGACTCCTAACACCGGGGAGCTGTTTTTT
>TRBJ1-4|NA|TRBV5-6|once
CASSLAGATNEKLFF
TGTGCCAGCAGCTTGGCCGGCGCAACTAATGAAAAACTGTTTTTT
>TRBJ2-2|NA|TRBV5-6|NA
CASSLYMRPIGELFF
TGTGCCAGCAGCTTGTATATGCGACCTATCGGGGAGCTGTTTTTT